The 17 T cell receptor beta chains given below trace back to one sample, sequenced in a study of human T cells and chemical hapten exposure. As for time point: pre-sensitization, week 0. Treatment reported: therapeutic diphenylcyclopropenone sensitization with weekly scalp DPC. Total RNA came from unfractionated whole blood. TCRdb independently ran MiXCR on the RACE reads; one entry per CDR3 protein. The sample contains tens of thousands of distinct CDR3 sequences, about a tenth of which appear only once. The specimen was whole blood, collected in connection with sensitization to the hapten diphenylcyclopropenone (DPC). The receptors derive from a man over 45 with alopecia areata. Some clones in this sample may be carry-over from other donors' samples.

This clonotype appeared many times. V and J are TRBV11-2 and TRBJ2-7, with 13 positions matching TRBD2. CDR3 size: 18 residues. The V gene end was trimmed by 0 bases and the J gene end by 2 bases; junction bases not matched to a gene: 7. Germline values: CDR1 SGHAT, CDR2 FQNNGV. The CDR3 DNA reads TGTGCCAGCAGCTTAGACCGGACTAGCGGGAGACACACCTACGAGCAGTACTTC. Encoded protein: CASSLDRTSGRHTYEQYF.

The sample holds many counts of this clonotype. The chain carries TRBV20-1 and TRBJ1-5; D uncertain. CDR1 is DFQATT and CDR2 is SNEGSKA in the germline V gene (reference sequence). There are 15 residues in the CDR3. V was clipped by 7 bases and J by 1 base, with 17 bases between them. CDR3 coding DNA: TGCAGTGGGCTCGAGATCGGGCGGAGCAATCAGCCCCAGCATTTT. Translated: CSGLEIGRSNQPQHF.

This clonotype was seen at least ten times. J is TRBJ2-1 and V is TRBV5-1; perhaps TRBD2 as D (6 bases). Per the germline V gene, CDR1 is SGHRS and CDR2 is YFSETQ. The CDR3 has 15 residues. V lost 0 bases and J 8 bases, leaving 15 bases between the germline ends. CDR3 residues: CASSLGLAIADEQFF. The CDR3, as DNA: TGCGCCAGCAGCTTGGGGCTAGCGATCGCCGATGAGCAGTTCTTC.

This clonotype was detected only a few times. The chain is built from TRBV28 and TRBJ1-5; perhaps TRBD1 as D (6 bases). Germline V lookup: CDR1 MDHEN, CDR2 SYDVKM. The CDR3 loop spans 15 amino acids. The ends were cut back, 4 bases at V and 5 bases at J, with 15 bases in the middle. The CDR3 coding sequence is TGTGCCAGCAGTTCATCGGACAGCTCATATCAGCCCCAGCATTTT. Its protein is CASSSSDSSYQPQHF.

This clonotype was recorded many times. This chain uses TRBV7-2 with TRBJ1-4, with a possible D match to TRBD1 (6 bases). V was shortened by 5 bases and J by 4 bases, with 14 bases between the two germline ends. This CDR3 has 15 amino acids. Looked up from germline, CDR1 is SGHTA and CDR2 is FQGNSA. The CDR3 region has the DNA TGTGCCAGCAGCGGTAGCAAAGGGGGTAATGAAAAACTGTTTTTT. Translation: CASSGSKGGNEKLFF.

The rearrangement joins TRBV4-2 to TRBJ2-2, with 7 bases lining up with TRBD2. V lost 1 base to trimming and J lost 4 bases; unmatched junction nucleotides: 18. The CDR3 runs 20 residues. Germline CDR1 and CDR2: LGHNA and YNFKEQ. The CDR3 region has the DNA TGTGCCAGCAGCCAAGTGTTTGCCGACCTCCTAGCGGAGCTCACCGGGGAGCTGTTTTTT. It is translated as CASSQVFADLLAELTGELFF.

The J gene is TRBJ2-7, the V gene TRBV4-3; D gene uncertain. There are 14 residues in the CDR3. Trimming took 0 bases from V and 6 from J, leaving 12 bases between them. In germline, CDR1 is LGHNA, CDR2 YSLEER. In nucleotides, the CDR3 is TGCGCCAGCAGCCAAGATCGGAAAGGGCCCGAGCAGTACTTC. This codes for CASSQDRKGPEQYF.

This clonotype was seen ten or more times. The V gene is TRBV28, the J gene TRBJ1-2, with D unclear. Trimming left V 6 bases short and J 4 bases short, with 18 bases between. Per the germline V gene, CDR1 is MDHEN and CDR2 is SYDVKM. There are 15 residues in the CDR3. In nucleotides, the CDR3 is TGTGCCAGCAGCCCACCCGGGGAGGGTACCTATGGCTACACCTTC. Translation: CASSPPGEGTYGYTF.

This clonotype was counted many times. The chain is built from TRBV20-1 and TRBJ1-2, with D tentatively TRBD1 (6 bases). Trimming took off 4 bases at V and 5 bases at J, with 11 bases between the two ends. Germline V gives CDR1 DFQATT, CDR2 SNEGSKA (reference sequence). The CDR3 extends over 12 amino acids. CDR3 bases: TGCAGTGCTACGGACAGTGGTTATGGCTACACCTTC. Amino acids: CSATDSGYGYTF.

This clonotype was observed many times. V usage is TRBV3-1 and J usage is TRBJ2-7; TRBD1 agrees at 9 bases. Germline values: CDR1 LGHDT, CDR2 YNNKEL (reference sequence). There are 14 residues in the CDR3. V lost 5 bases and J lost 5; bases outside the gene matches: 7. The CDR3 region has the DNA TGTGCCAGCAGCAGAGGGGACAGGGTGGACGAGCAGTACTTC. Protein sequence: CASSRGDRVDEQYF.

The chain carries TRBV7-2 and TRBJ2-2; TRBD2 aligns across 8 bases. The CDR3 spans 16 residues. Unmatched junction bases numbered 12, after V lost 4 bases and J lost 8 bases. CDR1 is SGHTA, CDR2 FQGNSA, per germline. In DNA, the CDR3 is TGTGCCAGCAGCTCACGGGAGGGAGTCACCTGGGGGGAGCTGTTTTTT. It translates to CASSSREGVTWGELFF.

The sample holds many counts of this clonotype. The chain is built from TRBV30 and TRBJ2-1, with TRBD2 identical over 10 bases. With 1 base clipped from V and 7 bases from J, the junction kept 7 bases outside the gene matches. Germline lookup yields CDR1 GTSNPN and CDR2 SVGIG (reference sequence). The CDR3 is made up of 15 amino acids. The CDR3 spells CAWSAAGLAWNEQFF. The DNA for the CDR3 is TGTGCCTGGAGTGCCGCGGGACTAGCGTGGAATGAGCAGTTCTTC. The entire variable domain, with the rest obtained from reference TRBV30 and TRBJ2-1, is as follows: SQTIHQWPATLVQPVGSPLSLECTVEGTSNPNLYWYRQAAGRGLQLLFYSVGIGQISSEVPQNLSASRPQDRQFILSSKKLLLSDSGFYLCAWSAAGLAWNEQFFGPGTRLTVL.

The chain couples TRBV6-5 to TRBJ2-5; TRBD2 matches at 9 bases. Germline V gene sequence: CDR1 MNHEY, CDR2 SVGAGI. The length of the CDR3 is 15 residues. After removal of 0 bases from V and 5 bases from J, the junction contained 4 bases not matched to a gene. The CDR3 sequence: CASSYSSGRSETQYF. CDR3 DNA: TGTGCCAGCAGTTACTCGAGCGGGAGGAGCGAGACCCAGTACTTC.

Many counts were recorded for this clonotype. This chain uses TRBV20-1 with TRBJ2-5; the D is unclear. Trimming shortened V by 3 bases and J by 0 bases, and 20 bases separated the two germline ends. The germline gives CDR1 DFQATT, CDR2 SNEGSKA (reference sequence). CDR3 length: 17 residues. This CDR3 reads CSASVPWTRQNQETQYF. The CDR3 bases are TGCAGTGCTAGTGTTCCTTGGACCCGACAAAACCAAGAGACCCAGTACTTC.

This clonotype was counted ten times or more. The CDR3: CSGLDRRGQETQYF. Written as DNA, the CDR3 is TGCAGCGGCCTAGATCGCAGGGGCCAAGAGACCCAGTACTTC. J is TRBJ2-5 and V is TRBV29-1; possibly TRBD1 for D (6 bases). CDR1 is SQVTM and CDR2 is ANQGSEA in the germline V gene. Trimming shortened V by 7 bases and J by 1 base, and 16 bases separated the two germline ends. This CDR3 contains 14 residues.

The chain employs TRBV20-1 and TRBJ2-3; D uncertain. V gave up 2 bases and J gave up 4 bases, with 7 bases separating them. The V gene's germline CDR1 is DFQATT and CDR2 SNEGSKA (reference sequence). The CDR3 has 12 amino acids. The CDR3 region has the DNA TGCAGTGCTAGACTCCAGGCAGATACGCAGTATTTT. Its protein product is CSARLQADTQYF.

This clonotype was observed many times. This chain connects TRBV5-1 to TRBJ1-3, with TRBD1 identical over 7 bases. Trimming at V came to 0 bases and at J to 0 bases, leaving 3 bases not matched to a gene. CDR3 length: 16 amino acids. Germline lookup yields CDR1 SGHRS and CDR2 YFSETQ. Written as DNA, the CDR3 is TGCGCCAGCAGCTTGGATGGGACAGACTCTGGAAACACCATATATTTT. The encoded protein is CASSLDGTDSGNTIYF.